Shown below are 5 T cell receptor beta chains from a single sample sequenced in a study of cytomegalovirus exposure and HLA in healthy donors. Primers included in the PCR were 60 Vbeta and 13 Jbeta primers. Sequenced by immunoSEQ multiplex PCR; TCRdb stores in-frame clones only, minus some. The profile shows approximately 80,000 clones, 70% to 80% of them singletons. Material for sequencing was PBMCs. Receptors were obtained from a man younger than 45 in good health and CMV-seropositive.

This sequence joins TRBV5-4 and TRBJ2-5; 9 bases fit TRBD2. Germline CDR1 reads SGHNT; CDR2 reads YYREEE (reference sequence). The J segment lost 5 bases and the V segment lost 3 bases, leaving 5 bases of the junction unmatched. The CDR3 sequence is 14 residues long. CDR3 nucleotides: TGTGCCAGCAGCTCGGGACTAGCACGGGAGACCCAGTACTTC. This codes for CASSSGLARETQYF. Variable domain in full (rest from reference TRBV5-4 and TRBJ2-5): ETGVTQSPTHLIKTRGQQVTLRCSSQSGHNTVSWYQQALGQGPQFIFQYYREEENGRGNFPPRFSGLQFPNYSSELNVNALELDDSALYLCASSSGLARETQYFGPGTRLLVL.

This chain connects TRBV28 to TRBJ1-2; D gene unclear. Trimming stripped 4 bases from V and 0 bases from J, with 12 bases between. The CDR3 has 15 amino acids. Germline V gene data show CDR1 as MDHEN and CDR2 as SYDVKM. Here the CDR3 DNA reads TGTGCCAGCAGTTCAACGTTAACACCTAACTATGGCTACACCTTC. Its translation is CASSSTLTPNYGYTF.

This clone was detected only once. The rearrangement joins TRBV14 to TRBJ1-2; 7 bases line up with TRBD1. Per germline, CDR1 SGHDN and CDR2 FVKESK. This CDR3 comprises 15 residues. The V segment lost 3 bases and the J segment 0 bases; nucleotides outside the gene matches: 4. The DNA of the CDR3 is TGTGCCAGCAGCCAGCCCGGGACAGCTAACTATGGCTACACCTTC. It codes for CASSQPGTANYGYTF.

The V and J genes are TRBV14 and TRBJ2-7, with D possibly matching TRBD1 (5 bases). Trimming pared 1 base from V and 3 bases from J, leaving 13 bases between. The CDR3 is made up of 15 amino acids. Germline CDR1 is SGHDN and CDR2 is FVKESK. The CDR3 here is CASSQVPTVVYEQYF. The CDR3 DNA is TGTGCCAGCAGCCAAGTACCGACAGTAGTCTACGAGCAGTACTTC.

The chain uses TRBV5-8 and TRBJ1-4; perhaps TRBD1 as D (5 bases). CDR1 SGHTS and CDR2 YDEGEE come from the germline V gene. Trimming took 4 bases from V and 5 from J, leaving 24 bases between them. The CDR3 length is 18 residues. CDR3 residues: CASSHRWGDFLINEKLFF. The CDR3 nucleotides are TGTGCCAGCAGCCACCGATGGGGGGACTTTCTTATCAATGAAAAACTGTTTTTT.